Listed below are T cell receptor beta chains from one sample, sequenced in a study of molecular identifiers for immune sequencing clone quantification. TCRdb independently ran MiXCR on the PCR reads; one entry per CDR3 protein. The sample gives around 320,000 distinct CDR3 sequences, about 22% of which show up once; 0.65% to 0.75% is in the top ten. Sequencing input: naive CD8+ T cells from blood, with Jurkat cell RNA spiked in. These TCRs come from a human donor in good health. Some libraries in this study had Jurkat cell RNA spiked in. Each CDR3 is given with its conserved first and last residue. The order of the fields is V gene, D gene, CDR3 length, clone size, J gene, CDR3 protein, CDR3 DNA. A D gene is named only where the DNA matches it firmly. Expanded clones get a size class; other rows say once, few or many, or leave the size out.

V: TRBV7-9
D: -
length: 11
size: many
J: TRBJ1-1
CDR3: CASSLQGEAFF
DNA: TGTGCCAGCAGCTTACAGGGTGAAGCTTTCTTT

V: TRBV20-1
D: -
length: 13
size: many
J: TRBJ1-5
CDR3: CSAAGDSNQPQHF
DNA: TGCAGTGCGGCGGGTGATAGCAATCAGCCCCAGCATTTT

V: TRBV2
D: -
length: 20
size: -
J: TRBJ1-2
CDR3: CASSEAFRQPPRTSNYGYTF
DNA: TGTGCCAGCAGTGAAGCCTTTAGACAACCTCCCAGGACGAGCAACTATGGCTACACCTTC

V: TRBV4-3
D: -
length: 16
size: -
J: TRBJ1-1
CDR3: CASSLDWAEMNTEAFF
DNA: TGCGCCAGCAGCCTCGACTGGGCCGAGATGAACACTGAAGCTTTCTTT

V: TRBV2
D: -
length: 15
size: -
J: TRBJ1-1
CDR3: CASSEGRQGKTEALF
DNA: TGTGCCAGCAGTGAAGGTCGCCAGGGGAAAACTGAAGCTCTCTTT

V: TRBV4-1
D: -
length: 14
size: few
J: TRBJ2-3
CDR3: CACSQDRSTDTQYF
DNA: TGCGCCTGCAGCCAAGACCGGTCCACAGATACGCAGTATTTT

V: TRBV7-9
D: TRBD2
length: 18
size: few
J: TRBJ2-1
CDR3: CASSFGLAGNVNYNEQFF
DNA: TGTGCCAGCAGCTTTGGACTAGCGGGAAACGTTAACTACAATGAGCAGTTCTTC

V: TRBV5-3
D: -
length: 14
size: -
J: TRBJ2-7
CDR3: CASSLAWGTYEQYF
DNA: TGTGCCAGCAGCTTGGCCTGGGGCACCTACGAGCAGTACTTC

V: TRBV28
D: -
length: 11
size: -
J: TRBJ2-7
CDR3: CASSLQREQYF
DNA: TGTGCCAGCAGTTTACAGCGCGAGCAGTACTTC

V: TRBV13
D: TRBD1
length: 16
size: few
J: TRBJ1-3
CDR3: CASSITGVHSGNTIYF
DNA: TGTGCCAGCAGCATCACAGGGGTCCACTCTGGAAACACCATATATTTT

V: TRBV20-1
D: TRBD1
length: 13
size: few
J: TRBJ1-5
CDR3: CSADRGLGQPQHF
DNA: TGCAGTGCCGACAGGGGCTTAGGTCAGCCCCAGCATTTT

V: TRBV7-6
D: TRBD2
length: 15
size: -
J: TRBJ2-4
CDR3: CASSLVGEGLDIQYF
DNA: TGTGCCAGCAGCTTAGTGGGGGAGGGCCTGGACATTCAGTACTTC

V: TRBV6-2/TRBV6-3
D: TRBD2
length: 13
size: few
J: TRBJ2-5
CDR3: CASVRGGIETQYF
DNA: TGTGCCAGCGTTAGGGGAGGGATAGAGACCCAGTACTTC

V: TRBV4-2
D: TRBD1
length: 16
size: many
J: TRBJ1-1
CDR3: CASSQEIGTGVTEAFF
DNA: TGTGCCAGCAGCCAAGAGATTGGGACAGGGGTGACTGAAGCTTTCTTT

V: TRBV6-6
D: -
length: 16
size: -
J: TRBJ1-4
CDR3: CASSYYGGARNEKLFF
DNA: TGTGCCAGCAGTTACTACGGCGGGGCCAGGAATGAAAAACTGTTTTTT

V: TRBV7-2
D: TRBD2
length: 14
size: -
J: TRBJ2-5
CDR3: CASSFSGSKETQYF
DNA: TGTGCCAGCAGCTTTAGCGGGTCAAAAGAGACCCAGTACTTC

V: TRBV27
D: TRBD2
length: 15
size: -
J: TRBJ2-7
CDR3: CASSLFPGRAYEQYF
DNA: TGTGCCAGCAGTTTATTTCCCGGGAGGGCCTACGAGCAGTACTTC

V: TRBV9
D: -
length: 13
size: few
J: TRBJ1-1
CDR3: CASSGEINTEAFF
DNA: TGTGCCAGCAGCGGGGAGATTAATACTGAAGCTTTCTTT

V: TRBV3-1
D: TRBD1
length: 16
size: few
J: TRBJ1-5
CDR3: CASSQDLTGDNQPQHF
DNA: TGTGCCAGCAGCCAAGATCTGACAGGGGACAATCAGCCCCAGCATTTT

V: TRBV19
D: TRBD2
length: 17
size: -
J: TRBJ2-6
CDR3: CASSVLAGVSGANVLTF
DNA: TGTGCCAGTAGTGTGCTAGCGGGAGTCTCTGGGGCCAACGTCCTGACTTTC

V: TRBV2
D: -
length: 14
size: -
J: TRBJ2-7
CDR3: CASRRHPDSYEQYF
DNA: TGTGCCAGCAGGAGGCACCCCGACAGCTACGAGCAGTACTTC

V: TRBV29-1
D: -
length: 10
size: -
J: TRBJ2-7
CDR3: CSVTDYEQYF
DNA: TGCAGCGTTACCGACTACGAGCAGTACTTC

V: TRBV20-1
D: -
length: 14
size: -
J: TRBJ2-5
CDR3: CSARSRTVQETQNF
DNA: TGCAGTGCTAGATCAAGGACAGTTCAAGAGACCCAGAACTTC

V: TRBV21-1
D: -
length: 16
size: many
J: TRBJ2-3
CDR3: CASSTVFGHAPATQYF
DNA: TGTGCCAGCAGCACCGTATTCGGACATGCCCCGGCTACGCAGTATTTT

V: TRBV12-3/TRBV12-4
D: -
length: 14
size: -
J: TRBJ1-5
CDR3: CARSLAAFGPPQHF
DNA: TGTGCCCGCAGTTTGGCGGCGTTCGGTCCGCCCCAGCATTTT

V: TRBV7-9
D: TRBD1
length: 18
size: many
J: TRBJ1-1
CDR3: CASSPVEGARGSDTEAFF
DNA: TGTGCCAGCAGTCCCGTAGAGGGGGCCCGGGGTTCCGACACTGAAGCTTTCTTT

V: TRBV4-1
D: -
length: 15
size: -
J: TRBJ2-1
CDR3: CASSQDPGRYNEQFF
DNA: TGCGCCAGCAGCCAAGATCCGGGCCGGTACAATGAGCAGTTCTTC

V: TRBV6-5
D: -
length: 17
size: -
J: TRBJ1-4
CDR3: CAGSYSLETLRGENLFF
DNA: TGTGCCGGCAGTTACTCGTTGGAGACTCTAAGAGGTGAAAACCTGTTTTTT

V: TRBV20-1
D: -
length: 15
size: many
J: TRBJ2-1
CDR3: CSAMNLRGGTNEQFF
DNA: TGCAGTGCGATGAACCTCAGGGGGGGGACCAATGAGCAGTTCTTC

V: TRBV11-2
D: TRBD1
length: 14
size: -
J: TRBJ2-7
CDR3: CASSQDRGFHEQYF
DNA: TGTGCCAGCAGCCAGGACAGGGGGTTCCACGAGCAGTACTTC

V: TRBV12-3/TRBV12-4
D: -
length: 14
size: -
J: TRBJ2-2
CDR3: CASSPWTTPGELFF
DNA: TGTGCCAGCAGCCCATGGACTACTCCGGGGGAGCTGTTTTTT

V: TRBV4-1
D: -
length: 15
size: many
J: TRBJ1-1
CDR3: CASSQVGGPNTEAFF
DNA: TGCGCCAGCAGCCAAGTGGGGGGCCCGAACACTGAAGCTTTCTTT

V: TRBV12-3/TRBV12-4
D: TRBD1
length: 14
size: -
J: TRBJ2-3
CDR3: CASSTGGPADTQYF
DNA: TGTGCCAGCAGTACAGGGGGCCCAGCAGATACGCAGTATTTT

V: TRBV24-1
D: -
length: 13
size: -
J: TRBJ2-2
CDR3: CATKGAHTGELFF
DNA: TGTGCCACCAAGGGAGCTCACACCGGGGAGCTGTTTTTT

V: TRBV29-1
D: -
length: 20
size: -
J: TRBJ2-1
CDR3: CSVAGGLLPGGPHSYNEQFF
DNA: TGCAGCGTTGCCGGGGGGCTTCTACCGGGGGGACCTCACTCCTACAATGAGCAGTTCTTC

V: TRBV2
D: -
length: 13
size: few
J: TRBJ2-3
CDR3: CASTGLSTDTQYF
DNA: TGTGCCAGCACAGGCTTATCCACAGATACGCAGTATTTT

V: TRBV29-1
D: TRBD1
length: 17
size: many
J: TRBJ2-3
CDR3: CSVRGKVGQKSTDTQYF
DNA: TGCAGCGTCCGGGGTAAGGTGGGACAGAAGAGCACAGATACGCAGTATTTT

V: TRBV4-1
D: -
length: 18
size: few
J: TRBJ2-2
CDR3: CASSDTIQGGAWTGELFF
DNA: TGCGCCAGCAGCGATACTATTCAGGGGGGGGCGTGGACCGGGGAGCTGTTTTTT

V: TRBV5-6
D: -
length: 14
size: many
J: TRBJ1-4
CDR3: CASSLGGASEKLFF
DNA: TGTGCCAGCAGCTTGGGAGGGGCAAGTGAAAAACTGTTTTTT

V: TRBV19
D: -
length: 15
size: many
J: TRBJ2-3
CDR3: CASKATAARGDTQYF
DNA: TGTGCCAGTAAGGCGACGGCAGCGCGTGGAGATACGCAGTATTTT

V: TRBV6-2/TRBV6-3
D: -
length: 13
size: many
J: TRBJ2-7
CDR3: CASSPDEGYEQYF
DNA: TGTGCCAGCAGTCCGGACGAAGGCTACGAGCAGTACTTC

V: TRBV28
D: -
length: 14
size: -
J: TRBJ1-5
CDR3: CGSSFGGDGQPQHF
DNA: TGTGGCAGCAGTTTCGGTGGGGACGGCCAGCCCCAGCATTTT